What follows describes a single TCR beta chain. A sample-barcoded 5' primer and a J-beta primer mix were used in a second PCR of roughly 7 to 11 cycles. Every cDNA molecule carried a tag from a template-switch adaptor bearing 12 random nucleotides. From the 5' RACE reads, TCRdb called clonotypes with MiXCR, one entry per CDR3 protein. The data show about 730,000 distinct CDR3 sequences, roughly two fifths seen once. This record belongs to a study of blood T cells in healthy people across ages. Study-level background: Per two T cells, template switching captured roughly one barcoded beta molecule.

Deletions cut 1 base from V and 11 bases from J, with 20 bases between. The CDR3 consists of 14 residues. Germline CDR1 is DFQATT and CDR2 is SNEGSKA (reference sequence). With each sample, at least 5 micrograms of total RNA were extracted. This sequence was found in an older woman in good health. Sequenced sample: blood. V and J are TRBV20-1 and TRBJ1-1; D is unclear. The chain's CDR3 is CSARGYAGDGSAFF. The DNA for the CDR3 is TGCAGTGCTAGAGGATATGCGGGTGACGGGTCGGCTTTCTTT.